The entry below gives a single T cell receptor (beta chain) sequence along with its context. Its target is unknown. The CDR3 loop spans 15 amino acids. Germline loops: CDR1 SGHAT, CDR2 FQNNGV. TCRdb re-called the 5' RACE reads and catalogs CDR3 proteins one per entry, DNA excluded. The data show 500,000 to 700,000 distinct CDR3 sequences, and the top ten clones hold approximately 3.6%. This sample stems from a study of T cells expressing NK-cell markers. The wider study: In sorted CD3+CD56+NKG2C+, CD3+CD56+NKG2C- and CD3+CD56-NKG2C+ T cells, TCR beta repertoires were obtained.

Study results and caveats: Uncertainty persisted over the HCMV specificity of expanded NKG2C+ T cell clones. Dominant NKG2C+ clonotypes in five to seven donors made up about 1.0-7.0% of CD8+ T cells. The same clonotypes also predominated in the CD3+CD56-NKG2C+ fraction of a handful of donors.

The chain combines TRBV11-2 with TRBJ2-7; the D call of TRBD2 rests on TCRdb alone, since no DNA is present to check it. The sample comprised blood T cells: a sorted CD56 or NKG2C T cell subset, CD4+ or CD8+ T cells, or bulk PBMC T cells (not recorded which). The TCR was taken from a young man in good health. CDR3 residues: CASSSVAGESHEQYF.